This T cell receptor (beta chain) was identified during a study of T-cell reconstitution after alpha-beta-depleted transplantation in children (dated by TCRdb to the mid-2010s). Turning to the overall study: T-cell immune reconstitution after TCRalphabeta/CD19-depleted allogeneic hematopoietic cell transplantation in children was quantitatively tracked in the study by means of TCR repertoire profiling.

Library generation was performed with PCR. The sequencing machine was an Illumina HiSeq 2500. To normalize quantification of the TCRbeta repertoire, the TCR libraries were built with molecular barcoding that relied on unique molecular identifiers. TCRdb cleaned the public reads at Q25 with fastp, built clones with MiXCR and kept in-frame beta chains. Rows matching on CDR3 protein sequence are summarized as one entry with the most common DNA and genes. This sample lists around 45,000 distinct CDR3 sequences; about 50% were detected once. The ten most abundant clones make up 30% to 40% of the sample. The sample's treatment or condition label is to be understood as: allogeneic hematopoietic cell transplantation with graft depleted of TCRalphabeta T cells and CD19 B cells. The transplant recipients were children given TCRalphabeta/CD19-depleted allogeneic hematopoietic cell grafts. Broader findings and caveats from the paper: The high TCRbeta diversity at day 60 in some patients was ascribed to recipient T cells and intrathymic progenitors that had survived conditioning. Apparently early alphabetaT-cell count recovery about two months after transplant reportedly relied on only several hundred rapidly expanded clones derived from non-depleted graft cells. Over subsequent months, a decline in hyperexpanded clone frequencies was noted, and after one year, T-cell counts and TCRbeta diversity were mostly ascribed to newly produced T cells.

Based on the germline V gene, the CDR1 and CDR2 sequences are SQVTM and ANQGSEA. V lost 6 bases and J lost 6 bases; the stretch between them is 19 bases long. Spanning cysteine to phenylalanine, the CDR3 consists of 14 amino acids. Only CDR3 DNA is held: 42 bases, read in frame from base 1. Comment on this clonotype: The antigen it recognizes is unknown. Base qualities are missing; no much larger clone stands one base away.

This chain is built from TRBV29-1 and TRBJ2-3; TRBD2 is possibly the D segment (7 matching bases). This TCR came from a boy under three years old with SCID, due to receive a stem cell transplant. The sequenced sample was peripheral blood, obtained before TCRalphabeta/CD19-depleted stem cell transplant. The sequenced DNA: TGCAGCGTGGGCGGGGGCCTACTTCAGGATACGCAGTATTTT. It specifies CSVGGGLLQDTQYF.